This T cell receptor (beta chain) is drawn from a study of shared clonotypes between healthy human individuals. Study-level findings and limits: Sharing across four donors was seen in 4% to 6.5% of naive CD4 clonotypes. Investigators expected sequencing depth to affect clonotype sharing among donors.

Profiled with immunoSEQ multiplex PCR; TCRdb holds only in-frame clones, not every one. Of a few million clones in the sample, 90% to 95% were seen once. Donors were healthy HIV-negative adults without recently reported acute infections or vaccinations. Nashville, Tennessee was home to all donors, who were Caucasian adults. The CDR3 is 13 residues long. Per the germline V gene, CDR1 is SGHKS and CDR2 is YYEKEE (reference sequence). V lost 3 bases, J lost 6 bases, and 0 bases stayed unmatched. About this clone itself: Its antigen is unidentified.

The chain employs TRBV5-5 and TRBJ2-7, with 13 bases matching TRBD2. Material for sequencing was naive CD4+ T cells from PBMCs. The subset denotes: CD45RA+ positively selected. This TCR was recovered from a man between 18 and 35 years old in good health. Some clones in this sample may be carry-over from other donors' samples. CDR3 in amino acids: CASSWTSGGEQYF. The CDR3 region has the DNA TGTGCCAGCAGCTGGACTAGCGGGGGCGAGCAGTACTTC.